These 6 T cell receptor beta chains came from one sample sequenced in a study of blood T cell repertoires in COVID-19 (TCRdb year 2020). Preparation of the library involved the immunoSEQ multiplex PCR assay. The immuneACCESS repertoire file appears here via TCRdb, limited to in-frame rearrangements. These files lack a portion of the clones; in checked studies, under half of the deficit traces to unresolved V genes, and the cause of the others is not known. The table for this sample lists around 52,000 clones; 83% of them were counted only once. The ten largest clones represent about 5.2% of the sample. The sample comprised peripheral blood. The origin of the receptors is a human donor in a cohort sampled during active COVID-19.

The chain links TRBV10-3 to TRBJ1-6; D ambiguous. Trimming left V 6 bases short and J 11 bases short, with 11 bases between. The CDR3 has 12 amino acids. Per germline, CDR1 ENHRY and CDR2 SYGVKD. The CDR3 is CAIRATGAPLHF. In DNA, the CDR3 is TGTGCCATCAGGGCGACCGGGGCACCCCTCCACTTT.

V usage is TRBV6-5 and J usage is TRBJ2-2, with D tentatively TRBD1 (6 bases). CDR3 length: 15 amino acids. The ends were cut back, 6 bases at V and 8 bases at J, with 19 bases in the middle. CDR1 and CDR2 from the germline V gene are MNHEY and SVGAGI. Written as DNA, the CDR3 is TGTGCCAGCAGCCTTACCTCTCCAGGGGCAGGGGAGCTGTTTTTT. Translation: CASSLTSPGAGELFF.

V gene TRBV18 combines with J gene TRBJ2-7; the D gene is possibly TRBD1 (6 bases). The CDR3 has 13 residues. The germline gives CDR1 KGHSH, CDR2 LQKENI. Between the trimmed V and J ends, which lost 3 bases and 6 bases, there was a span of 12 bases. In DNA form, the CDR3 reads TGTGCCAGCTCACCCAGTCAGGGGACCGAGCAGTACTTC. It yields the protein CASSPSQGTEQYF.

The chain has TRBV6-6 and TRBJ1-1, with no clear D. Trimming cost V 1 base and J 4 bases, with 10 bases left between them. In germline, CDR1 is MNHNY, CDR2 SVGAGI (reference sequence). This CDR3 has 14 amino acids. In DNA, the CDR3 is TGTGCCAGCAGTTACTATCTGGAGGGCACTGAAGCTTTCTTT. Residues: CASSYYLEGTEAFF.

V is TRBV5-6 and J is TRBJ2-7; perhaps TRBD2 as D (5 bases). The CDR3 length is 12 residues. CDR1 and CDR2 from the germline V gene are SGHDT and YYEEEE. The V and J ends lost 2 bases and 4 bases respectively, with 7 bases between them. The CDR3 loop reads CASSFSGYEQYF. CDR3 in DNA: TGTGCCAGCAGCTTTTCGGGGTACGAGCAGTACTTC.

The V gene is TRBV4-2, the J gene TRBJ2-7, with 7 bases identical to TRBD2. The V gene's germline CDR1 is LGHNA and CDR2 YNFKEQ. This CDR3 is built from 15 residues. Losses at the gene ends were 5 bases for V and 6 bases for J; bases not matched to a gene: 13. The CDR3 DNA follows: TGTGCCAGCAGCGTCCTTGCGAGCGGGGCTGGCGAGCAGTACTTC. Protein: CASSVLASGAGEQYF.